Below, 29 T cell receptor beta chains from the same sample are listed, as sequenced in a study of T cells in Graves' hyperthyroidism and ophthalmopathy. The source material, RNA transcripts, was used to amplify TCR beta CDR3 regions. Using the HTBI primer set, a first-round RT-PCR was run on the TCR CDR3. MiXCR was run by TCRdb on the multiplex PCR reads, yielding one entry per CDR3 protein. The sample lists around 280,000 distinct CDR3 sequences, approximately 12% occurring once. Sequencing was done on a sample of blood. All receptors derive from a woman aged 25-40 years with Graves' hyperthyroidism that later progressed to Graves' ophthalmopathy.

There are many counts of this clonotype. CDR3 amino acids: CASSSLLGYGYTF. Written as DNA, the CDR3 is TGTGCCAGCAGTTCCCTTTTAGGCTATGGCTACACCTTC. This chain joins TRBV27 and TRBJ1-2, with D unclear. With 4 bases removed from V and 4 bases from J, the gap between germline ends came to 10 bases. CDR1 MNHEY and CDR2 SMNVEV come from the germline V gene (reference sequence). The CDR3 length is 13 residues.

CDR3 sequence: CASSLEGFRGARETQYF. In DNA, the CDR3 is TGTGCCAGCAGCTTGGAAGGTTTTAGGGGAGCGCGGGAGACCCAGTACTTC. This chain links TRBV5-5 with TRBJ2-5; D may match TRBD1 or TRBD2 (5 bases each). The V end lost 0 bases, the J end lost 5 bases, and 20 bases lay between the germline ends. CDR3 length: 17 residues. Germline V lookup: CDR1 SGHKS, CDR2 YYEKEE (reference sequence).

This clonotype was counted at least ten times. The chain is built from TRBV7-9 and TRBJ2-7; 12 bases are shared with TRBD2. Unmatched junction bases numbered 14, after V lost 3 bases and J lost 5 bases. In germline, CDR1 is SEHNR, CDR2 FQNEAQ (reference sequence). The CDR3 is made up of 18 amino acids. The CDR3 DNA is TGTGCCAGCAGCTTTCCGACTAGCGGGAGTATTCTGGCTGACGAGCAGTACTTC. This sequence encodes CASSFPTSGSILADEQYF.

This clonotype appeared many times. The chain couples TRBV12-3 or TRBV12-4 to TRBJ2-1; D gene unclear. The CDR3 is made up of 12 amino acids. V shed 6 bases and J shed 8 bases, with 11 bases lying between them. The CDR3 protein is CASSPARYEQFF. CDR3 nucleotide sequence: TGTGCCAGCAGCCCGGCCCGGTATGAGCAGTTCTTC.

This sequence joins TRBV6-2 or TRBV6-3 and TRBJ2-6; D is ambiguous. The CDR3 extends over 13 amino acids. Deletions cut 6 bases from V and 4 bases from J, with 7 bases between. The germline gives CDR1 MNHEY, CDR2 SVGEGT. The CDR3 loop reads CASSATGANVLTF. In DNA form, the CDR3 reads TGTGCCAGCAGCGCGACAGGGGCCAACGTCCTGACTTTC.

This clonotype was detected only a few times. A read error may produce the germline difference seen at one junction end. This chain connects TRBV29-1 to TRBJ2-3; 7 bases align to TRBD2. The germline CDR1 and CDR2 sequences are SQVTM and ANQGSEA. The CDR3 is 14 amino acids. The CDR3 DNA reads as TGCAGCGTTCTAAGGGGAGGGAGCACAGATATGCAGTATTTT. As protein: CSVLRGGSTDMQYF.

This clonotype was observed many times. CDR3 nucleotides: TGCAGTGCTAGAGATCAGCTCTACGAGCAGTACTTC. Protein product: CSARDQLYEQYF. This rearrangement joins TRBV20-1 to TRBJ2-7, with D hard to call. The length of the CDR3 is 12 residues. From germline, CDR1 is DFQATT and CDR2 SNEGSKA (reference sequence). The ends were cut back, 0 bases at V and 3 bases at J, with 6 bases in the middle.

This clonotype was seen many times. The CDR3 bases are TGCAGTGCTAGACGGGGAGACAGGCGGAACACTGAAGCTTTCTTT. It yields the protein CSARRGDRRNTEAFF. The rearrangement uses TRBV20-1 and TRBJ1-1, with a tentative D call TRBD1 (6 bases). Per germline, CDR1 DFQATT and CDR2 SNEGSKA (reference sequence). V dropped 2 bases and J dropped 1 base, with 14 bases sitting between them. CDR3 size: 15 residues.

The V call is TRBV7-2, the J call TRBJ2-1; the match to TRBD1 covers 7 bases. CDR1 is SGHTA and CDR2 is FQGNSA in the germline V gene. The CDR3 loop spans 15 amino acids. With 5 bases clipped from V and 2 bases from J, the junction kept 6 bases outside the gene matches. CDR3 loop: CASSPQTGPYNEQFF. The CDR3 coding sequence is TGTGCCAGCAGCCCGCAGACAGGGCCCTACAATGAGCAGTTCTTC.

This clonotype was found many times. The CDR3 protein is CSARDLGPSDEQYF. As DNA, the CDR3 is TGCAGTGCTAGAGATCTAGGTCCCTCGGACGAGCAGTACTTC. V usage is TRBV20-1 and J usage is TRBJ2-7; D call uncertain. CDR3 length: 14 amino acids. Per the germline V gene, CDR1 is DFQATT and CDR2 is SNEGSKA (reference sequence). V shed 0 bases and J shed 5 bases, with 14 bases lying between them.

This clonotype was picked up many times. V usage is TRBV30 and J usage is TRBJ2-7; TRBD2 matches at 8 bases. Germline loops: CDR1 GTSNPN, CDR2 SVGIG (reference sequence). The length of the CDR3 is 14 residues. Losses at the gene ends were 3 bases for V and 3 bases for J; bases not matched to a gene: 7. CDR3 DNA: TGTGCCTGGAGCGTAGGACTAGCAGGCTACGAGCAGTACTTC. Amino acids: CAWSVGLAGYEQYF.

A single count supports this clonotype. The chain joins TRBV20-1 to TRBJ2-5; either TRBD1 or TRBD2 may fit D (7 bases each). The CDR3 loop spans 19 amino acids. V lost 1 base to trimming and J lost 2 bases, with 26 bases between them. Germline CDR1 is DFQATT and CDR2 is SNEGSKA (reference sequence). The CDR3 DNA is TGCAGTGCTAGAGCCGGGACAGATACCAGCGGGGTACTACAAGAGACCCAGTACTTC. Translated: CSARAGTDTSGVLQETQYF.

The table lists this clonotype with many counts. The rearrangement uses TRBV11-2 and TRBJ2-1; D not resolved. V lost 5 bases, J lost 3 bases, and 5 bases lay in between. The germline V gene encodes CDR1 SGHAT and CDR2 FQNNGV. The CDR3 covers 12 residues. CDR3 loop: CASSIRYNEQFF. CDR3 sequence (DNA): TGTGCCAGCAGCATACGCTACAATGAGCAGTTCTTC.

For this clonotype: A much bigger clone sits one base away, suggesting this may be a read error. V is TRBV12-3 or TRBV12-4 and J is TRBJ1-2; D ambiguous. V lost 8 bases and J lost 6, with 13 bases in between. The CDR3 totals 12 residues. The CDR3 reads CASRSRAHGYTF. CDR3 nucleotide sequence: TGTGCCAGCCGCTCGCGGGCCCATGGCTACACCTTC.

This clonotype was observed at least ten times. V is TRBV24-1 and J is TRBJ2-5; TRBD1 aligns across 8 bases. Germline V lookup: CDR1 KGHDR, CDR2 SFDVKD. Trimming cost V 3 bases and J 5 bases; bases outside gene matches: 13. The CDR3 spans 17 residues. CDR3 region: CATSDPTPGQGRETQYF. In DNA, the CDR3 is TGTGCCACCAGTGATCCTACCCCCGGACAGGGTCGGGAGACCCAGTACTTC.

This clonotype was seen many times. The J gene is TRBJ1-1, the V gene TRBV2; D might be TRBD1 (6 bases). This CDR3 has 14 residues. The germline gives CDR1 SNHLY, CDR2 FYNNEI. V lost 6 bases and J lost 11, with 22 bases in between. The CDR3 sequence: CASSQQGELGEAFF. CDR3 DNA: TGTGCCAGCAGCCAACAGGGCGAGCTCGGCGAGGCTTTCTTT.

This clonotype occurred many times. The chain recombines TRBV18 with TRBJ2-3, with 8 bases that match TRBD2. CDR1 and CDR2 from the germline V gene are KGHSH and LQKENI. The CDR3 is made up of 14 amino acids. The J segment lost 5 bases and the V segment lost 4 bases, leaving 5 bases of the junction unmatched. In DNA form, the CDR3 reads TGTGCCAGCTCACTCCGGGAGGGAAAAGATACGCAGTATTTT. It translates to CASSLREGKDTQYF.

This clonotype was detected ten times or more. The rearrangement links TRBV18 to TRBJ2-1; D gene ambiguous. V lost 4 bases to trimming and J lost 3 bases, with 10 bases between them. The CDR3 runs to 14 residues. The V gene's germline CDR1 is KGHSH and CDR2 LQKENI. The CDR3 bases are TGTGCCAGCTCACGAGTCGACGTCTACAATGAGCAGTTCTTC. Its translation: CASSRVDVYNEQFF.

The chain carries TRBV5-1 and TRBJ2-2; D is possibly TRBD1 or TRBD2 (5 bases each). The CDR3 length is 15 residues. V was clipped by 0 bases and J by 4 bases, with 10 bases between them. Germline CDR1 reads SGHRS; CDR2 reads YFSETQ. CDR3 coding DNA: TGCGCCAGCAGCTTGGAGGGGAGCCGCACCGGGGAGCTGTTTTTT. Its protein is CASSLEGSRTGELFF.

The gene calls are TRBV19 and TRBJ1-3, with TRBD1 identical over 7 bases. Per germline, CDR1 LNHDA and CDR2 SQIVND (reference sequence). The CDR3 is 14 amino acids. J was trimmed by 2 bases and V by 7 bases; bases with no gene match: 5. This CDR3 reads CASTAGGTGNTIYF. The CDR3 DNA follows: TGTGCCAGTACCGCAGGGGGAACTGGAAACACCATATATTTT. Full variable domain (outside the CDR3, taken from reference TRBV19 and TRBJ1-3): DGGITQSPKYLFRKEGQNVTLSCEQNLNHDAMYWYRQDPGQGLRLIYYSQIVNDFQKGDIAEGYSVSREKKESFPLTVTSAQKNPTAFYLCASTAGGTGNTIYFGEGSWLTVV.

This clonotype has a count of ten or more. The rearrangement uses TRBV7-2 and TRBJ2-7, with 7 bases fitting TRBD2. Trimming removed 4 bases from V and 2 bases from J; junction bases left unmatched: 2. Germline CDR1 and CDR2: SGHTA and FQGNSA. The CDR3 is 13 residues long. The CDR3 is CASSSLAAYEQYF. The CDR3 DNA is TGTGCCAGCAGCTCTCTAGCGGCCTACGAGCAGTACTTC.

The chain has TRBV15 and TRBJ1-6; D is undetermined. CDR3 length: 15 amino acids. V dropped 0 bases and J dropped 7 bases, with 10 bases sitting between them. Germline CDR1 and CDR2: LNHNV and YYDKDF (reference sequence). Written as DNA, the CDR3 is TGTGCCACCAGCAGAGAGGTGTCAGAAAATTCACCCCTCCACTTT. The encoded protein is CATSREVSENSPLHF. Complete variable domain (other parts from reference TRBV15 and TRBJ1-6): DAMVIQNPRYQVTQFGKPVTLSCSQTLNHNVMYWYQQKSSQAPKLLFHYYDKDFNNEADTPDNFQSRRPNTSFCFLDIRSPGLGDTAMYLCATSREVSENSPLHFGNGTRLTVT.

This clonotype occurred many times. The chain has TRBV30 and TRBJ2-1; D is unresolved. Per germline, CDR1 GTSNPN and CDR2 SVGIG (reference sequence). The length of the CDR3 is 14 residues. V was trimmed by 1 base and J by 3 bases, leaving 10 bases between them. CDR3: CAWSGVSHYNEQFF. CDR3 coding DNA: TGTGCCTGGAGTGGAGTGAGCCACTACAATGAGCAGTTCTTC.

This clonotype came up many times. This sequence joins TRBV11-2 and TRBJ2-5, with TRBD2 matching over 9 bases. This CDR3 is 16 amino acids long. Unmatched junction bases numbered 13, after V lost 5 bases and J lost 6 bases. Per the germline V gene, CDR1 is SGHAT and CDR2 is FQNNGV. CDR3 coding DNA: TGTGCCAGCAGCCCCTCAGGTAGCGGGAGTCGGAAGACCCAGTACTTC. This gives the protein CASSPSGSGSRKTQYF. Full variable domain (rest looked up from reference TRBV11-2 and TRBJ2-5): EAGVAQSPRYKIIEKRQSVAFWCNPISGHATLYWYQQILGQGPKLLIQFQNNGVVDDSQLPKDRFSAERLKGVDSTLKIQPAKLEDSAVYLCASSPSGSGSRKTQYFGPGTRLLVL.

This clonotype has at least ten counts. The chain combines TRBV7-6 with TRBJ2-3, with a tentative D call TRBD2 (6 bases). Germline V gene data show CDR1 as SGHVS and CDR2 as FNYEAQ. Trimming left V 2 bases short and J 0 bases short, with 24 bases between. This CDR3 region has 20 residues. The CDR3 bases are TGTGCCAGCAGCTTATATCTTCGTGTCGTACCGGGACTCAGCACAGATACGCAGTATTTT. Residues: CASSLYLRVVPGLSTDTQYF. The full variable domain, with the rest looked up from reference TRBV7-6 and TRBJ2-3, is GAGVSQSPRYKVTKRGQDVALRCDPISGHVSLYWYRQALGQGPEFLTYFNYEAQQDKSGLPNDRFSAERPEGSISTLTIQRTEQRDSAMYRCASSLYLRVVPGLSTDTQYFGPGTRLTVL.

Many counts were recorded for this clonotype. The chain couples TRBV7-3 to TRBJ2-7, with a tentative D call TRBD2 (6 bases). V lost 5 bases, J lost 4 bases, and 12 bases lay in between. Germline-derived CDR1 and CDR2 are SGHTA and FQGTGA. The CDR3 is 13 residues long. For the CDR3, the DNA is TGTGCCAGCAGCAAAGGGACTTCATACGAGCAGTACTTC. Amino acid sequence: CASSKGTSYEQYF.

This clonotype was picked up many times. This chain joins TRBV3-1 and TRBJ2-7; tentative D call: TRBD2 (5 bases). With 1 base removed from V and 4 bases from J, the gap between germline ends came to 20 bases. Germline CDR1 and CDR2: LGHDT and YNNKEL (reference sequence). The CDR3 length is 17 residues. Written as DNA, the CDR3 is TGTGCCAGCAGCCAAGTTCTGACCTGGAGAGGGCAGTACGAGCAGTACTTC. As protein: CASSQVLTWRGQYEQYF.

This clonotype has a count of ten or more. The CDR3 spells CASKAGGAGGYTF. CDR3 nucleotide sequence: TGTGCCAGCAAGGCAGGGGGCGCGGGGGGCTACACCTTC. The chain has TRBV28 and TRBJ1-2, with 8 bases matching TRBD1. Germline V gene sequence: CDR1 MDHEN, CDR2 SYDVKM. The CDR3 extends over 13 amino acids. V dropped 7 bases and J dropped 8; count of bases not matched to a gene: 9.

In this sample, this clonotype turned up many times. This chain connects TRBV20-1 to TRBJ2-7; D call uncertain. Germline assignment: CDR1 DFQATT and CDR2 SNEGSKA (reference sequence). Trimming left V 0 bases short and J 5 bases short, with 11 bases between. The CDR3 sequence is 13 residues long. The CDR3 here is CSARDSQLHEQYF. CDR3 sequence (DNA): TGCAGTGCTAGAGACAGCCAGCTCCACGAGCAGTACTTC.